What follows are 22 T cell receptor beta chains derived from one specimen sequenced in a study of cytomegalovirus exposure and HLA in healthy donors. Amplification used 60 Vbeta primers and 13 Jbeta primers. Repertoires were generated with immunoSEQ multiplex PCR, while TCRdb's copy carries only in-frame clones and drops some. The sample contains around 170,000 clones, over 75% of which appear only once. Sequences were obtained from PBMCs. These receptors were obtained from a man aged 55 to 70 in good health and CMV-seronegative.

In its sample, this clone was seen once. The chain recombines TRBV6-1 with TRBJ1-5; D gene unclear. The germline V gene encodes CDR1 MNHNS and CDR2 SASEGT. V shed 4 bases and J shed 6 bases, with 13 bases lying between them. This CDR3 contains 14 residues. This chain's CDR3 is CASSVNTVSQPQHF. In DNA form, the CDR3 reads TGTGCCAGCAGTGTAAACACCGTCAGTCAGCCCCAGCATTTT.

J is TRBJ2-1 and V is TRBV14, with a weak D call TRBD2 (5 bases). This CDR3 spans 15 amino acids. Germline CDR1 and CDR2: SGHDN and FVKESK. V lost 4 bases and J 7 bases, leaving 17 bases between the germline ends. The CDR3 loop reads CASSPHGVGRNEQFF. CDR3 nucleotide sequence: TGTGCCAGCAGCCCCCACGGGGTCGGAAGGAATGAGCAGTTCTTC.

This chain joins TRBV2 and TRBJ1-1; no clear D gene. Trimming stripped 5 bases from V and 0 bases from J, with 7 bases between. The CDR3 has 13 amino acids. In germline, CDR1 is SNHLY, CDR2 FYNNEI. The CDR3 region has the DNA TGTGCCAGCAGTCCTACAGTGAACACTGAAGCTTTCTTT. Protein: CASSPTVNTEAFF.

This sequence joins TRBV6-1 and TRBJ1-2, with D perhaps matching TRBD1 (6 bases). There are 14 residues in the CDR3. CDR1 is MNHNS and CDR2 is SASEGT in the germline V gene. V was shortened by 6 bases and J by 2 bases, with 13 bases between the two germline ends. The CDR3 protein is CASRKQGPNYGYTF. In DNA, the CDR3 is TGTGCCAGCAGGAAACAGGGTCCAAACTATGGCTACACCTTC.

Comment on this clone: The junction departs from germline at one end; a sequencing error may be responsible. The chain employs TRBV7-9 and TRBJ1-1; tentatively, D is TRBD1 (5 bases). This CDR3 contains 12 residues. Germline assignment: CDR1 SEHNR and CDR2 FQNEAQ (reference sequence). The CDR3 nucleotides are TGTTCCAGCAGCTTTCGCGAGACAGCAGCTTTCTTT. Translation gives CSSSFRETAAFF.

This chain connects TRBV27 to TRBJ1-6; D gene unclear. CDR1 and CDR2 (germline): MNHEY, SMNVEV (reference sequence). V was shortened by 3 bases and J by 7 bases, with 4 bases between the two germline ends. The CDR3 covers 12 residues. CDR3 protein: CASSFLNSPLHF. In DNA, the CDR3 is TGTGCCAGCAGTTTCCTGAATTCACCCCTCCACTTT.

On this clone itself: The sample holds other DNA sequences that translate to the same CDR3. The rearrangement joins TRBV19 to TRBJ1-1; weak D call: TRBD1 (5 bases). With 3 bases removed from V and 0 bases from J, the gap between germline ends came to 8 bases. Germline V gene sequence: CDR1 LNHDA, CDR2 SQIVND (reference sequence). This CDR3 has 14 amino acids. CDR3 protein: CASSIGGMNTEAFF. The CDR3 nucleotides read TGTGCCAGTAGTATCGGGGGTATGAACACTGAAGCTTTCTTT.

This chain's CDR3 is CASSLADRDNQPQHF. The CDR3 coding sequence is TGTGCCAGCAGTTTAGCGGACAGGGACAATCAGCCCCAGCATTTT. V gene TRBV28 combines with J gene TRBJ1-5; 8 positions match TRBD1. Trimming removed 2 bases from V and 3 bases from J; junction bases left unmatched: 3. Germline V gives CDR1 MDHEN, CDR2 SYDVKM. The CDR3 spans 15 residues.

As DNA, the CDR3 is TGTGCCACCAGCAGCACAGGTTTCTCCTCTGGAAACACCATATATTTT. It encodes CATSSTGFSSGNTIYF. The chain carries TRBV15 and TRBJ1-3; weak D call: TRBD1 (5 bases). The CDR3 runs 16 residues. Trimming took 3 bases from V and 0 from J, leaving 12 bases between them. Germline CDR1 is LNHNV and CDR2 is YYDKDF (reference sequence).

A single count supports this clone. This sequence joins TRBV7-9 and TRBJ2-7; the D gene is possibly TRBD1 (6 bases). There are 14 residues in the CDR3. V was cut by 4 bases and J by 2 bases, with 12 bases left in between. CDR1 is SEHNR, CDR2 FQNEAQ, per germline (reference sequence). CDR3 sequence (DNA): TGTGCCAGCAGCTCGGGACACAGCCCCTACGAGCAGTACTTC. As protein: CASSSGHSPYEQYF.

The chain links TRBV5-4 to TRBJ1-1; maybe TRBD1 (6 bases). This CDR3 has 15 residues. The germline V and J ends were trimmed by 4 bases and 4 bases, with 17 bases remaining between them. Germline V gene data show CDR1 as SGHNT and CDR2 as YYREEE (reference sequence). The CDR3 protein is CASSLQTGRITEAFF. As DNA, the CDR3 is TGTGCCAGCAGCCTACAGACAGGAAGAATCACTGAAGCTTTCTTT.

The chain couples TRBV2 to TRBJ2-2; D gene ambiguous. Germline CDR1 is SNHLY and CDR2 is FYNNEI. This CDR3 has 17 amino acids. Trimming pared 2 bases from V and 0 bases from J, leaving 13 bases between. The CDR3 spells CASSEMRNTANTGELFF. CDR3 nucleotide sequence: TGTGCCAGCAGTGAAATGAGGAACACCGCGAACACCGGGGAGCTGTTTTTT.

The V gene is TRBV6-5, the J gene TRBJ2-1; D not resolved. Trimming pared 2 bases from V and 3 bases from J, leaving 5 bases between. This CDR3 spans 13 amino acids. Germline CDR1 MNHEY, CDR2 SVGAGI. In DNA form, the CDR3 reads TGTGCCAGCAGTTACGCAGACTACAATGAGCAGTTCTTC. It yields the protein CASSYADYNEQFF.

V gene TRBV5-1 combines with J gene TRBJ2-7; TRBD1 might be the D (5 bases). Trimming took off 1 base at V and 6 bases at J, with 17 bases between the two ends. The CDR3 totals 15 residues. Germline CDR1 reads SGHRS; CDR2 reads YFSETQ. The CDR3 DNA sequence: TGCGCCAGCAGCTTGCCCGACCACCCAGGGTCCGAGCAGTACTTC. It yields the protein CASSLPDHPGSEQYF.

The rearrangement joins TRBV28 to TRBJ1-5, with 8 bases aligning to TRBD1. Unmatched junction bases numbered 11, after V lost 4 bases and J lost 6 bases. The CDR3 spans 16 residues. Germline-derived CDR1 and CDR2 are MDHEN and SYDVKM. The CDR3 spells CASSSLDRVTSQPQHF. The CDR3 coding sequence is TGTGCCAGCAGTTCCCTGGACAGGGTAACGAGTCAGCCCCAGCATTTT. The full variable domain, its missing parts supplied by reference TRBV28 and TRBJ1-5, is DVKVTQSSRYLVKRTGEKVFLECVQDMDHENMFWYRQDPGLGLRLIYFSYDVKMKEKGDIPEGYSVSREKKERFSLILESASTNQTSMYLCASSSLDRVTSQPQHFGDGTRLSIL.

This clone was counted a few times. The V gene is TRBV6-5, the J gene TRBJ1-4; 7 bases fit TRBD1. The germline gives CDR1 MNHEY, CDR2 SVGAGI. This CDR3 contains 15 residues. Unmatched junction bases numbered 12, after V lost 6 bases and J lost 8 bases. The CDR3 DNA sequence: TGTGCCAGCAGACCCCTCGACAGGGATGGCGAAAAACTGTTTTTT. Its protein is CASRPLDRDGEKLFF.

The V call is TRBV7-9, the J call TRBJ2-7, with 8 bases identical to TRBD1. CDR3 size: 15 residues. Per germline, CDR1 SEHNR and CDR2 FQNEAQ (reference sequence). V gave up 5 bases and J gave up 4 bases; unmatched junction bases: 10. The CDR3 loop is CASSPEGQGGYEQYF. For the CDR3, the DNA is TGTGCCAGCAGCCCAGAAGGACAGGGCGGGTACGAGCAGTACTTC.

The rearrangement links TRBV7-9 to TRBJ1-2, with 7 nucleotides matching TRBD1. The CDR3 extends over 14 amino acids. V lost 5 bases and J lost 4; bases outside the gene matches: 7. Germline V gene data show CDR1 as SEHNR and CDR2 as FQNEAQ (reference sequence). CDR3 coding DNA: TGTGCCAGCAGCATGGAAAGACAGGGCTATGGCTACACCTTC. It is translated as CASSMERQGYGYTF.

The chain uses TRBV19 and TRBJ1-5; 8 bases are shared with TRBD1. The CDR3 length is 14 residues. The V and J ends lost 7 bases and 5 bases, in that order; junction bases with no gene match: 7. Germline V gene lookup returns CDR1 LNHDA and CDR2 SQIVND (reference sequence). The CDR3 spells CASNLGQEYQPQHF. CDR3 coding DNA: TGTGCCAGTAACCTGGGACAGGAATATCAGCCCCAGCATTTT.

This chain links TRBV6-1 with TRBJ2-2; D is ambiguous. This CDR3 contains 13 residues. Germline V CDR1 and CDR2: MNHNS, SASEGT. The V gene lost 6 bases and the J gene lost 4 bases, with 9 bases spanning the gap. CDR3 in amino acids: CASSLSSTGELFF. The CDR3 nucleotides are TGTGCCAGCAGCCTATCGAGCACCGGGGAGCTGTTTTTT.

The V gene is TRBV5-1, the J gene TRBJ2-3, with 10 bases that match TRBD2. The CDR3 covers 16 residues. Germline CDR1 and CDR2: SGHRS and YFSETQ. The CDR3 here is CASGPLAGISTDTQYF. The DNA of the CDR3 is TGCGCTAGCGGACCACTAGCGGGGATTAGCACAGATACGCAGTATTTT.

The CDR3: CASSPQDSNQPQHF. As DNA, the CDR3 is TGTGCCAGCAGTCCTCAGGATAGCAATCAGCCCCAGCATTTT. The chain couples TRBV27 to TRBJ1-5, with no clear D. Germline V gene data show CDR1 as MNHEY and CDR2 as SMNVEV (reference sequence). The length of the CDR3 is 14 residues. V lost 5 bases and J lost 0, with 8 bases in between.